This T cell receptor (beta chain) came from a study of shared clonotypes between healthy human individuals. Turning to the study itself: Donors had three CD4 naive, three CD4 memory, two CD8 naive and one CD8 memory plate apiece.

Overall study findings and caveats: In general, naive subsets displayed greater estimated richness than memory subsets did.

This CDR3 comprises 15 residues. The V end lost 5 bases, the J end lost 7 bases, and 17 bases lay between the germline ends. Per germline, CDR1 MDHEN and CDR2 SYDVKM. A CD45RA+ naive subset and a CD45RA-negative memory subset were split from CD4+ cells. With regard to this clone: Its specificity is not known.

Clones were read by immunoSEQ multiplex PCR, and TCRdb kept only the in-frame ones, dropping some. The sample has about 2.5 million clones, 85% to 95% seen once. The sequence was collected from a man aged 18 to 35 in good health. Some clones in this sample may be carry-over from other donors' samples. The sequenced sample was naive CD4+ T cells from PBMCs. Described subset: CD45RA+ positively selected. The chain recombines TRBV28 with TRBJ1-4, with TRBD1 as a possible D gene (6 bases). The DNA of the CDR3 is TGTGCCAGCAGTCCGTACTACAACAGGGCTGAAAAACTGTTTTTT. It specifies CASSPYYNRAEKLFF.